This T cell receptor beta chain derives from a study of blood T cell repertoires in COVID-19. Background on the study: The analysed material was cDNA or gDNA that came from T cells, B-cell-depleted T cells, or PBMCs.

The CDR3 sequence is 15 residues long. Germline CDR1 ENHRY, CDR2 SYGVKD. J lost 6 bases, V lost 0 bases, and 8 bases had no gene match. Libraries were prepared by immunoSEQ multiplex PCR; TCRdb keeps only in-frame clonotypes and omits some of them. The table has about 300,000 clones, over 75% seen once. The table lists this clone with many counts. This receptor was obtained from a man aged 25-45 years who had recovered from COVID-19. The genes are TRBV10-3 and TRBJ2-7, with TRBD1 matching over 7 bases. The sequenced sample was PBMCs or T cells enriched from blood (not recorded which). CDR3 sequence reads: CAISESTGKSGEQYF. CDR3 nucleotides: TGTGCCATCAGTGAGTCGACAGGGAAGTCCGGCGAGCAGTACTTC.